Sequencing of this TCR beta chain was carried out in a study of CD8+ T cells in alopecia areata. cDNA prepared by RNA extraction and subsequent reverse transcription served as the template for sequencing. Generated by immunoSEQ multiplex PCR, the TCRdb table keeps only in-frame clones and is missing some. The sample lists hundreds of thousands of clones, 60% occurring once. Indicated treatment: oral pan-JAK inhibitor, 5-10 mg twice daily. The CDR3 covers 16 residues. Losses at the gene ends were 5 bases for V and 2 bases for J; bases not matched to a gene: 5. CDR1 MNHNY and CDR2 SVGAGI come from the germline V gene (reference sequence).

This sample comprised CD4+ T cells sorted from blood, obtained around week 54, from a patient treated with tofacitinib. This chain links TRBV6-6 with TRBJ2-3; TRBD2 agrees at 12 bases. This receptor was taken from a human donor with alopecia areata. The CDR3 sequence: CASSTGLAGITDTQYF. The CDR3 DNA reads TGTGCCAGCAGTACCGGACTAGCGGGGATCACAGATACGCAGTATTTT.